This T cell receptor beta chain was retrieved from a study of T cells after yellow fever vaccination (dated by TCRdb to between 2018 and 2021). A note on the overall study: The SMART-Seq v4 Ultra Low Input RNA kit was used to prepare libraries from fractions with low cell numbers. Bulk PBMC replicates and cell subsets were isolated from blood drawn at multiple timepoints before and after both primary and secondary immunization. Two healthy male donors made up the cohort, one aged 18 to 30 years and the other aged 30 to 40 years. To follow T-cell clones before and after both primary and booster YFV17D yellow fever vaccination, bulk TCR alpha and beta repertoires underwent longitudinal sequencing. What the work shows at the level of the full study, not this receptor alone: A small fraction of clonotypes appeared in both the CD4 and CD8 compartments, likely as a result of convergent recombination. Because only a couple of donors were included in the study, the extent to which the findings can be generalized is limited. After the booster, most clones that had expanded after primary vaccination were detected again (around 97% of CD4 and around nine tenths of CD8), suggesting broad maintenance of memory. Compared with the primary T-cell response, the secondary T-cell response was weaker but faster, peaking on day 5 rather than day 15. Because abundant contaminating clonotypes from the bulk population could be contained in FACS-sorted repertoires, computational filtering was required.

The CDR3 spans 15 residues, from the cysteine through the phenylalanine. This entry keeps only the CDR3 DNA: 45 bases, framed from base 1. V is trimmed back by 0 bases and J by 5 bases, and the junction contains 6 bases that no gene match accounts for. CDR1 and CDR2 (MNHEY, SVGAGI) derive from the germline V gene. The meaning of the sample's treatment or condition label: live attenuated yellow fever vaccine strain. At each blood-draw timepoint, two biological replicates of bulk PBMCs were obtained. A standard Ficoll-Paque protocol was used to isolate PBMCs from peripheral blood. TriZol was used to extract RNA from bulk PBMCs, from CD4 and CD8 fractions, and from dextramer-positive and dextramer-negative fractions. The sample holds a few counts of this clonotype. Its binding antigen is unknown. No base-level quality is on record; no much larger clone is a single base apart. TCR cDNA was synthesized by 5'RACE template switching, through which a universal primer site and unique molecular identifiers were introduced. Priming of cDNA synthesis was performed from both the TCR alpha and TCR beta constant segments. Library amplification involved two PCR steps, and the second step added sample barcodes and sequencing adapters. Sequencing of the libraries was done on either Illumina HiSeq 2500 (2x100 bp) or NovaSeq (2x150 bp). In the source study's methods: MIGEC was used to demultiplex reads and collapse the reads into UMI consensus sequences, and MiXCR was used for V(D)J alignment. Using edgeR on replicate PBMC samples, clonotypes were called vaccine-responding if FDR was below 0.01 and the log2 fold change was above 5 up to day 15. Each bulk clonotype was labeled CD4 or CD8 based on which sequenced repertoire, CD4 or CD8, contained the clonotype at higher abundance. TCRdb handled the public reads itself, with Q25 trimming in fastp and clone calling in MiXCR, and kept productive beta chains. Entries are consolidated by CDR3 protein sequence, retaining the most common genes and DNA. TCRdb's processing, not the study's, gives the V and J calls here. The sample includes 510,000 or so distinct CDR3 sequences, with about 19% observed a single time. The ten biggest clones cover about 13% of the sample.

The sequence was obtained from a young man who received the YFV17D yellow fever vaccine. The sequenced sample was PBMCs, obtained 15 days after the yellow fever booster vaccination. Recombination linked TRBV6-5 to TRBJ2-5; the central 7 bases match TRBD1. The DNA sequence reads TGTGCCAGCAGTTACTCCCCGGGACAGCAGGAGACCCAGTACTTC. Its protein product is CASSYSPGQQETQYF.